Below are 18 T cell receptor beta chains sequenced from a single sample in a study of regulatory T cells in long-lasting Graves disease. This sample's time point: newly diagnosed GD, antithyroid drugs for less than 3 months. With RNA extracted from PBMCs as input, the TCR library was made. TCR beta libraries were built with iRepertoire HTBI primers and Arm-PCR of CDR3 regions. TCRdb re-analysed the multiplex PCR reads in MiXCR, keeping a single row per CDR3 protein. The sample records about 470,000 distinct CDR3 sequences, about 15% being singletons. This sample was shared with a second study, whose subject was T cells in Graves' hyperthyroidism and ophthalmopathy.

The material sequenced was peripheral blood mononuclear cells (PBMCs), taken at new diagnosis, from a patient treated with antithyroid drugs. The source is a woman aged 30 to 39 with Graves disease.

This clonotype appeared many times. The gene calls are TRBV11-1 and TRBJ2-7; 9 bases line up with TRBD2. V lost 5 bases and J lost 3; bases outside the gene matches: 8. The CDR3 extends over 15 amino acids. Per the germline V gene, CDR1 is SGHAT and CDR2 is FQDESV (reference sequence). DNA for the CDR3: TGTGCCAGCAGCGGAATACTAGCGGGTAACTACGAGCAGTACTTC. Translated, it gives CASSGILAGNYEQYF.

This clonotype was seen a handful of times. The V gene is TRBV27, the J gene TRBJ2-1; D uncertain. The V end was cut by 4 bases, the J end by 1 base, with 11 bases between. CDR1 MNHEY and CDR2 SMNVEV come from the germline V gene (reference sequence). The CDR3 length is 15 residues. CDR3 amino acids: CASSSVLLSYNEQFF. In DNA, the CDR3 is TGTGCCAGCAGTTCAGTTCTCCTATCCTACAATGAGCAGTTCTTC.

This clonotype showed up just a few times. In DNA form, the CDR3 reads TGTGCCAGCTCACCGAGACAGGGGGCGCTGGGCGAGCAGTACTTC. The encoded protein is CASSPRQGALGEQYF. This chain connects TRBV18 to TRBJ2-7; 10 nucleotides align to TRBD1. The CDR3 totals 15 residues. The germline V gene encodes CDR1 KGHSH and CDR2 LQKENI. V lost 3 bases to trimming and J lost 6 bases; unmatched junction nucleotides: 8. The variable domain in full, completed from reference TRBV18 and TRBJ2-7, reads NAGVMQNPRHLVRRRGQEARLRCSPMKGHSHVYWYRQLPEEGLKFMVYLQKENIIDESGMPKERFSAEFPKEGPSILRIQQVVRGDSAAYFCASSPRQGALGEQYFGPGTRLTVT.

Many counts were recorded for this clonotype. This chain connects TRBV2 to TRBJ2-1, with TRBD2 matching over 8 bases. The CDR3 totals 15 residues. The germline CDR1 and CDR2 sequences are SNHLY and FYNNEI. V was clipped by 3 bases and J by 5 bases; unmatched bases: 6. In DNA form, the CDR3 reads TGTGCCAGCAGTGAGTACGGGACTAGGAACAATGAGCAGTTCTTC. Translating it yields CASSEYGTRNNEQFF.

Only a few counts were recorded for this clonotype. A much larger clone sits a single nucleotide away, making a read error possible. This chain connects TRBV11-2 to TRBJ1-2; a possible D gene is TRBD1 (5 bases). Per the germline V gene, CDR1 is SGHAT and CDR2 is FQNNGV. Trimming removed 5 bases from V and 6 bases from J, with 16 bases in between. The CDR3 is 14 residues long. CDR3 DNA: TGTGCCAGCAGCCTGGGACTGGGAAGCCATGGCTACACCTTC. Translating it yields CASSLGLGSHGYTF.

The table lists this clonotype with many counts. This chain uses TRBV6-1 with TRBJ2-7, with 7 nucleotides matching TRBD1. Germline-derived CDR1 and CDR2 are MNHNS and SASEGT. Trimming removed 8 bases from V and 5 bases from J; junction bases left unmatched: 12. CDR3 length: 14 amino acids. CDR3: CASRFGTVLNEQYF. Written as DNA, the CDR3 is TGTGCCAGCCGCTTTGGGACAGTCCTGAACGAGCAGTACTTC.

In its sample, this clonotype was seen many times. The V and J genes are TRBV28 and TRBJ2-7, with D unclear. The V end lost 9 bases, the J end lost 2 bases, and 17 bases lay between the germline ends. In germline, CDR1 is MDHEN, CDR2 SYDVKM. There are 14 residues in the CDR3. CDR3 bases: TGTGCCAGTACCCCCGTAGACGGCGCCTACGAGCAGTACTTC. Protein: CASTPVDGAYEQYF.

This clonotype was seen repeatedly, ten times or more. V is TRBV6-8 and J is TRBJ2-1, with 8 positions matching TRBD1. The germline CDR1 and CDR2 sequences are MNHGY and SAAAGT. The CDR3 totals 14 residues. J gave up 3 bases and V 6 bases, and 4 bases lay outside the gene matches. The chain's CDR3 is CASSRTGYYNEQFF. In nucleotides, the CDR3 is TGTGCCAGCAGCAGGACAGGGTACTACAATGAGCAGTTCTTC.

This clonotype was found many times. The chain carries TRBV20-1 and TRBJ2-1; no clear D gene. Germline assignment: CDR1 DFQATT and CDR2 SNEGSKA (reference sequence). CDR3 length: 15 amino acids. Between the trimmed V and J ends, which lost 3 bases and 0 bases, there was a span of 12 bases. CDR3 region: CSARDLSTSYNEQFF. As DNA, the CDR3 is TGCAGTGCTAGGGATTTATCAACCTCCTACAATGAGCAGTTCTTC.

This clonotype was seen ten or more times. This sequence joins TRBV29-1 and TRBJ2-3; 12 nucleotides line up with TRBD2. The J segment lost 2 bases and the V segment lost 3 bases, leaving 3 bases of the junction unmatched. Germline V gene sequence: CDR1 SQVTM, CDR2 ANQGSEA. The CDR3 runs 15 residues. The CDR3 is CSVDGTSGPTDTQYF. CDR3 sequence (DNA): TGCAGCGTTGACGGGACTAGCGGGCCCACAGATACGCAGTATTTT.

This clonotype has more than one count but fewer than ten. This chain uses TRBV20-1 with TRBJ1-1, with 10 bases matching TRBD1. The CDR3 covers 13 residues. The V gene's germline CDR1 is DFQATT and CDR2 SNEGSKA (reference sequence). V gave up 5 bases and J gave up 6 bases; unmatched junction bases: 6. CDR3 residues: CSALTGGGPEAFF. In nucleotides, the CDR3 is TGCAGTGCTTTGACAGGGGGCGGGCCTGAAGCTTTCTTT.

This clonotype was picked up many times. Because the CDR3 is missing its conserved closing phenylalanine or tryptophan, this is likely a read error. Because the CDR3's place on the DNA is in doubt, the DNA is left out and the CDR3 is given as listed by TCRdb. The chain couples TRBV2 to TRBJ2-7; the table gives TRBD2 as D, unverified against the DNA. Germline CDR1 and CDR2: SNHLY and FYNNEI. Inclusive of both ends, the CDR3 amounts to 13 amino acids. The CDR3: CASNSGLAGGNRL.

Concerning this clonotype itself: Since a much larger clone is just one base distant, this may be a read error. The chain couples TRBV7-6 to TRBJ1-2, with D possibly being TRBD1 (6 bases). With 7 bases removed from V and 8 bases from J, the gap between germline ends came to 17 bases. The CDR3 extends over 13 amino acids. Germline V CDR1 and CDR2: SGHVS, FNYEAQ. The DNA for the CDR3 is TGTGCCAGCAACCCACAGGGTGCGGAAGGCTACACCTTC. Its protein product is CASNPQGAEGYTF.

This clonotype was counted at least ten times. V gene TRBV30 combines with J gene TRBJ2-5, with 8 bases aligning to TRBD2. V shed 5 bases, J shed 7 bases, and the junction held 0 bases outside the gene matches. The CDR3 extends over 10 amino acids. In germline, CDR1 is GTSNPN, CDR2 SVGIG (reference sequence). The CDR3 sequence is CAWAGGTQYF. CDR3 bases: TGTGCCTGGGCGGGGGGGACCCAGTACTTC.

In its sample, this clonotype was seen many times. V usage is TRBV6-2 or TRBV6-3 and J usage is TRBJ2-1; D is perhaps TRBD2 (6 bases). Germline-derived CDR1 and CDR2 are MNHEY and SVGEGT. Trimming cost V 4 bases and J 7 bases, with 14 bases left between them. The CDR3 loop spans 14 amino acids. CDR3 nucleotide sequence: TGTGCCAGCAGTTCCCCTTTGGAGGGGAATGAGCAGTTCTTC. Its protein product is CASSSPLEGNEQFF.

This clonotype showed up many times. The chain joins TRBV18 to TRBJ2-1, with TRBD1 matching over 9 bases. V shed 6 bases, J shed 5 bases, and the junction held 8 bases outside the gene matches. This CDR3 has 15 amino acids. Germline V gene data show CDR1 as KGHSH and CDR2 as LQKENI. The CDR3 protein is CASSPDRGNNNEQFF. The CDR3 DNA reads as TGTGCCAGCTCCCCGGACAGGGGAAATAACAATGAGCAGTTCTTC.

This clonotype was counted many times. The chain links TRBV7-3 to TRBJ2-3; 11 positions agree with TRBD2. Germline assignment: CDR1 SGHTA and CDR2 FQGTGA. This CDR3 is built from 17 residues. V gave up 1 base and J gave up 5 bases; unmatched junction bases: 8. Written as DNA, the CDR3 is TGTGCCAGCAGCTTAAGCGGTAGCGGGAGGGCCGGAGATACGCAGTATTTT. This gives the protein CASSLSGSGRAGDTQYF.

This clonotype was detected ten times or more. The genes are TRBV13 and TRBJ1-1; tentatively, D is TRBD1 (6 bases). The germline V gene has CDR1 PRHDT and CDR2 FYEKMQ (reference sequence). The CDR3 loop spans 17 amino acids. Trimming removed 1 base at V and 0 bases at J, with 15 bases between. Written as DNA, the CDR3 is TGTGCCAGCAGCTTAGAACAGGGTTATAGCATGAACACTGAAGCTTTCTTT. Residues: CASSLEQGYSMNTEAFF. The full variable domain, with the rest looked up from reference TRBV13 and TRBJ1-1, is AAGVIQSPRHLIKEKRETATLKCYPIPRHDTVYWYQQGPGQDPQFLISFYEKMQSDKGSIPDRFSAQQFSDYHSELNMSSLELGDSALYFCASSLEQGYSMNTEAFFGQGTRLTVV.